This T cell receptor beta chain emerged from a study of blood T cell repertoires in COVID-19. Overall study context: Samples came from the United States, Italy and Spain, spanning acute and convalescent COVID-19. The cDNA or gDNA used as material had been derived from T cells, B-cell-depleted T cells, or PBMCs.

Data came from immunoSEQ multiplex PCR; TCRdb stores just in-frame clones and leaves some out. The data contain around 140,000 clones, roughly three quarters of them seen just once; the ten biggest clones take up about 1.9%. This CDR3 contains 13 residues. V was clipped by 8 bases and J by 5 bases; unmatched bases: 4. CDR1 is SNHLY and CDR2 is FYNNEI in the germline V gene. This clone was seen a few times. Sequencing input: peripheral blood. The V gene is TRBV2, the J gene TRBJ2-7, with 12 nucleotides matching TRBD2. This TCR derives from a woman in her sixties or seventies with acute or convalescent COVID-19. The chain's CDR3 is CASATSGRHEQYF. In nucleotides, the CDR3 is TGTGCCAGCGCGACTAGCGGGAGACACGAGCAGTACTTC.